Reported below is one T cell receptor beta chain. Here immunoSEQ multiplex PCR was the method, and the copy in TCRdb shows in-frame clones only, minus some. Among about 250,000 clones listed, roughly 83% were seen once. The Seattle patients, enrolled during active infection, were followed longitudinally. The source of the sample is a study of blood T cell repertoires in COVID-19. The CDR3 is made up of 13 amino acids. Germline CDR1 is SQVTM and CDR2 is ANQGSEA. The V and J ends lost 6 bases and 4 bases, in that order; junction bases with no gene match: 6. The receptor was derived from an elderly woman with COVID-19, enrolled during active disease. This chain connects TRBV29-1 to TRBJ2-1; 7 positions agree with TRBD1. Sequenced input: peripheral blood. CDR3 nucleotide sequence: TGCAGCGTCACGACAGGGAATTACAATGAGCAGTTCTTC. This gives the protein CSVTTGNYNEQFF.